The 15 T cell receptor beta chains reported below all come from one sample, sequenced in a study of shared clonotypes between healthy human individuals. Naive CD8 cells comprised CD45RO-negative, CCR7-positively selected cells, excluding terminally differentiated effector memory CD45RA+ cells. The assay was immunoSEQ multiplex PCR, and TCRdb's table has in-frame clones only and misses some. The sample includes 2 million to 2.5 million clones, approximately 94% of them seen just once. The sequencing sample was made of naive CD8+ T cells sorted from blood. Source of these receptors: a man between 18 and 35 years old in good health.

As concerns this clone: Within the sample, other DNA sequences also encode this same CDR3. The CDR3 DNA sequence: TGTGCCAGCAGTTTAACACCGAACTATGGCTACACCTTC. Translation gives CASSLTPNYGYTF. V is TRBV28 and J is TRBJ1-2, with D unclear. Germline assignment: CDR1 MDHEN and CDR2 SYDVKM. The V gene lost 2 bases and the J gene lost 2 bases, with 6 bases spanning the gap. The CDR3 runs to 13 residues.

V gene TRBV6-5 combines with J gene TRBJ1-5, with D maybe TRBD1 (6 bases). The CDR3 runs to 14 residues. V was shortened by 6 bases and J by 6 bases, with 15 bases between the two germline ends. Germline CDR1 reads MNHEY; CDR2 reads SVGAGI. CDR3 loop: CASRPATGLQPQHF. The CDR3 nucleotides read TGTGCCAGCAGACCGGCTACAGGGCTTCAGCCCCAGCATTTT.

The CDR3 sequence is CASSLAVSSYEQYF. In DNA form, the CDR3 reads TGTGCCAGCAGCTTAGCAGTTAGCTCCTACGAGCAGTACTTC. The chain is built from TRBV11-2 and TRBJ2-7; D remains unclear. Trimming took 1 base from V and 0 from J, leaving 7 bases between them. The germline gives CDR1 SGHAT, CDR2 FQNNGV. The CDR3 has 14 residues.

This rearrangement joins TRBV7-2 to TRBJ1-2; D not certain. The V gene's germline CDR1 is SGHTA and CDR2 FQGNSA. The CDR3 runs 15 residues. Trimming left V 5 bases short and J 8 bases short, with 21 bases between. The CDR3 nucleotides read TGTGCCAGCAGCGCCTCCGGGTCGTCGTTTTTGGGCTACACCTTC. It encodes CASSASGSSFLGYTF.

This CDR3 reads CATSRDGDSGNTIYF. The DNA for the CDR3 is TGTGCCACCAGCAGAGATGGGGATTCTGGAAACACCATATATTTT. This chain joins TRBV15 and TRBJ1-3, with no clear D. With 0 bases removed from V and 1 base from J, the gap between germline ends came to 7 bases. Germline CDR1 LNHNV, CDR2 YYDKDF (reference sequence). This CDR3 has 15 amino acids.

This rearrangement joins TRBV27 to TRBJ2-7; 10 positions match TRBD2. Germline assignment: CDR1 MNHEY and CDR2 SMNVEV (reference sequence). The CDR3 runs 14 residues. V was pared by 11 bases and J by 4 bases, with 11 bases of the junction left unmatched. The CDR3 here is CAAGSPGLAYEQYF. The CDR3 DNA sequence: TGTGCCGCCGGTTCTCCGGGACTAGCGTACGAGCAGTACTTC.

V gene TRBV7-3 combines with J gene TRBJ1-2; 11 nucleotides line up with TRBD1. The CDR3 covers 24 residues. CDR1 SGHTA and CDR2 FQGTGA come from the germline V gene. J gave up 2 bases and V 5 bases, and 31 bases lay outside the gene matches. The chain's CDR3 is CASSLNYQTGTGGYTHQKNYGYTF. The CDR3 nucleotides are TGTGCCAGCAGCCTAAACTACCAGACCGGGACAGGGGGTTACACTCACCAAAAGAACTATGGCTACACCTTC.

Remarks on this clone: This CDR3 is also generated by other DNA sequences in the sample. The chain combines TRBV5-1 with TRBJ2-7; D gene unclear. Looked up from germline, CDR1 is SGHRS and CDR2 is YFSETQ. Deletions cut 2 bases from V and 2 bases from J, with 8 bases between. The CDR3 is 13 residues long. The CDR3 spells CASSFGATYEQYF. CDR3 bases: TGCGCCAGCAGCTTTGGCGCTACCTACGAGCAGTACTTC.

This chain links TRBV5-4 with TRBJ2-7; D possibly matches TRBD1 or TRBD2 (6 bases each). V gave up 3 bases and J gave up 3 bases, with 22 bases separating them. The length of the CDR3 is 17 residues. Germline V CDR1 and CDR2: SGHNT, YYREEE (reference sequence). The CDR3 nucleotides are TGTGCCAGCAGCTCGGACCCATCCACGGGGGCCCACTACGAGCAGTACTTC. The encoded protein is CASSSDPSTGAHYEQYF.

CDR3 in amino acids: CSVWWDSTYEQYF. CDR3 sequence (DNA): TGCAGCGTTTGGTGGGACAGTACCTACGAGCAGTACTTC. The chain uses TRBV29-1 and TRBJ2-7, with 7 bases fitting TRBD1. The germline gives CDR1 SQVTM, CDR2 ANQGSEA. The ends lost 5 bases at V and 2 bases at J; junction bases unmatched: 6. This CDR3 contains 13 residues.

J is TRBJ2-3 and V is TRBV9; unclear D gene. V dropped 0 bases and J dropped 2 bases, with 13 bases sitting between them. The CDR3 spans 16 residues. Germline CDR1 is SGDLS and CDR2 is YYNGEE. CDR3 sequence (DNA): TGTGCCAGCAGCGTAGCGGGCCGGGCCCTCACAGATACGCAGTATTTT. It is translated as CASSVAGRALTDTQYF.

The J gene is TRBJ1-2, the V gene TRBV13, with a weak D call TRBD1 (5 bases). CDR3 length: 15 residues. Trimming took 4 bases from V and 3 from J, leaving 15 bases between them. Germline CDR1 and CDR2: PRHDT and FYEKMQ (reference sequence). Written as DNA, the CDR3 is TGTGCCAGCAGCTCCCGCAGGGAGGCAGACTATGGCTACACCTTC. Translating it yields CASSSRREADYGYTF.

As concerns this clone: Within the sample, other DNA sequences also encode this same CDR3. This chain joins TRBV11-2 and TRBJ2-1; possibly TRBD1 for D (5 bases). Trimming took 5 bases from V and 7 from J, leaving 9 bases between them. The germline CDR1 and CDR2 sequences are SGHAT and FQNNGV. The CDR3 spans 12 residues. This chain's CDR3 is CASSLTVNEQFF. CDR3 DNA sequence: TGTGCCAGCAGCCTGACAGTGAATGAGCAGTTCTTC.

The chain links TRBV9 to TRBJ2-3, with D possibly matching TRBD2 (6 bases). The V end was cut by 6 bases, the J end by 0 bases, with 14 bases between. Germline V lookup: CDR1 SGDLS, CDR2 YYNGEE. The CDR3 has 15 amino acids. CDR3 in amino acids: CASTRLGGSTDTQYF. In nucleotides, the CDR3 is TGTGCCAGCACCCGGCTCGGGGGTAGCACAGATACGCAGTATTTT.

This chain links TRBV29-1 with TRBJ2-2; 9 bases are shared with TRBD1. This CDR3 has 14 residues. Trimming at V came to 6 bases and at J to 6 bases, leaving 8 bases not matched to a gene. The germline V gene encodes CDR1 SQVTM and CDR2 ANQGSEA. CDR3 sequence (DNA): TGCAGCGTAGACCGAGGGGACAGGGCCGGGGAGCTGTTTTTT. It yields the protein CSVDRGDRAGELFF.